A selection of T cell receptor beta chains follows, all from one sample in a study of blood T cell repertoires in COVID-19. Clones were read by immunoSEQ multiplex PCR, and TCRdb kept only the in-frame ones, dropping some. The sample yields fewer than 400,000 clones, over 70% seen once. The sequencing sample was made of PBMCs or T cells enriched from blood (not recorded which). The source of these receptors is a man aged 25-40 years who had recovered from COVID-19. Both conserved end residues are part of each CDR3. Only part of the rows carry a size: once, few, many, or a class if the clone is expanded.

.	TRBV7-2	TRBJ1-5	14	CASSLGQANQPQHF
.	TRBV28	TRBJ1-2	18	CASSLLIQRRGRGYGYTF
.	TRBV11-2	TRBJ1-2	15	CASRRDRGRINGYTF
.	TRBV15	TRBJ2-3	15	CATSWTAAGEDTQYF
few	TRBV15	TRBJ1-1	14	CATSILRGQAEAFF
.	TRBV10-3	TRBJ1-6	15	CAISEMGTGNSPLHF
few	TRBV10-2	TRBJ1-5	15	CASSEDGGSNQPQHF
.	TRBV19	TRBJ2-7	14	CASSIVGQSYEQYF
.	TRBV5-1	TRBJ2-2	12	CASSFSAGELFF
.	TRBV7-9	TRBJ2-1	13	CASSFSDSNEQFF
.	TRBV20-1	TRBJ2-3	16	CSASGLTSGPTDTQYF
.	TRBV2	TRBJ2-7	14	CASRTRPDSYEQYF
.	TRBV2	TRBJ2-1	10	CASEYNEQFF
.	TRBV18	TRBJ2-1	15	CASSEQGAAYNEQFF
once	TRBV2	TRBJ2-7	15	CASTLGAILSYEQYF
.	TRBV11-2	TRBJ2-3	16	CASSLTAGGPTDTQYF
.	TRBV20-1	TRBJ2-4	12	CSASGPRNIQYF
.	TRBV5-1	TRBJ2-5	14	CASSAGTGQETQYF
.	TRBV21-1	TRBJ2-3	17	CASSPPGQGAGTDTQYF
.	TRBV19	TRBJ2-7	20	CASSAGGSGTSGLFSYEQYF
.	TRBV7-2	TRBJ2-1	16	CASSLLAGGSYNEQFF
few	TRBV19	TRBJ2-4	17	CASSPRTGPIAKNIQYF
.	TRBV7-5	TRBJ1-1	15	CARSPITQPNTEAFF
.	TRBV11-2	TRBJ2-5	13	CASSPGYKETQYF
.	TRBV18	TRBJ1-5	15	CASSPQAGLNQPQHF
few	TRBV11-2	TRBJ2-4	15	CASSLDVGGLNIQYF
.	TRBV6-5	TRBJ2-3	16	CASSYSGTSSVRTQYF
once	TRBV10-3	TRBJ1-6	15	CAISETGRDNSPLHF
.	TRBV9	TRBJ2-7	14	CASSVGLAGYEQYF
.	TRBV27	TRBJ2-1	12	CASRISFHEQFF
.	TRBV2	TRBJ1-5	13	CASSEVRDQPQHF
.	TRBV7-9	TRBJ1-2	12	CASSSGDHGYTF
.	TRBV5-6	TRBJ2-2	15	CASSLDYTEHGELFF
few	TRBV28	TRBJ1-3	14	CASSLWSGRNTIYF
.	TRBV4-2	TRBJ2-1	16	CASSPGSGEMNNEQFF
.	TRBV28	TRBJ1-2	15	CASSFPRTHSDGYTF
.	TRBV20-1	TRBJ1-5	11	CSVSGNQPQHF
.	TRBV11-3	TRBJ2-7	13	CASSLGGLYEQYF
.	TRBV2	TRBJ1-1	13	CASRAQVNTEAFF
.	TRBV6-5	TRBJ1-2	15	CASSALGRSVYGYTF
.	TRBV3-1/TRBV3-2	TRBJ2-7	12	CASSQDEREQYF
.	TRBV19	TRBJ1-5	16	CASSFVSGGGNQPQHF
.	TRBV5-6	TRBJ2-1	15	CASSFPGQGVNEQFF
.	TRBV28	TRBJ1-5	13	CASSLRGAQPQHF
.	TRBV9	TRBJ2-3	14	CASSVLLRTDTQYF
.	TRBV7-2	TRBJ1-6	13	CASTFSRESPLHF
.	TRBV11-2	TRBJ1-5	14	CASSLEGGNQPQHF
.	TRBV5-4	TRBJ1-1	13	CASRQVPETEAFF
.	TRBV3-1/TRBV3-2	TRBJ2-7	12	CASSQNRREQYF
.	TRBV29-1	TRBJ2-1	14	CSVLGGNSYNEQFF
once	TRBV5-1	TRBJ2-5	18	CASSLASSGGARGETQYF
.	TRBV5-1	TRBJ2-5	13	CASSSGLAETQYF
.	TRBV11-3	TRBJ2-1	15	CASSAASGGAHEQFF
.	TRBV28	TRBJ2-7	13	CASSFRQGVEQYF
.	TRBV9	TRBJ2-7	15	CASSVAVGQTYEQYF
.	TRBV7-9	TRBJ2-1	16	CASSSLAGTVYNEQFF
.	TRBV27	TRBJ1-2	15	CASSLFPGYGYGYTF
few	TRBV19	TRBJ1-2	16	CASSISRQDLTYGYTF
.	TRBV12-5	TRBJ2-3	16	CASGLGQGVSTDTQYF